This T cell receptor (beta chain) was sequenced in a study of blood T cell repertoires in COVID-19. Patients in Seattle were enrolled during active infection, then followed longitudinally. As handled by the study authors: Using reference gene primer amplification, nucleated cell counts were estimated. The protocol was immunoSEQ multiplex PCR, while the TCRdb copy is restricted to in-frame clones and leaves out a portion. V and J calls and clone size are copied from that table; D and trimming were computed from the DNA. The sample lists roughly 340,000 clones; about 89% were seen once. CDR3 size: 21 residues.

The specimen was peripheral blood. The source of this sequence is a woman between 50 and 59 years old with COVID-19, enrolled during active disease. This chain connects TRBV21-1 to TRBJ2-5; no DNA check was done on the table's D call, TRBD2. TRBV21-1 represents a pseudogene. CDR3 loop: CASSTSDGLAGAVALGETQYF. The CDR3, as DNA: TGTGCCAGCAGCACGTCCGACGGACTAGCGGGAGCCGTCGCGTTAGGGGAGACCCAGTACTTC.